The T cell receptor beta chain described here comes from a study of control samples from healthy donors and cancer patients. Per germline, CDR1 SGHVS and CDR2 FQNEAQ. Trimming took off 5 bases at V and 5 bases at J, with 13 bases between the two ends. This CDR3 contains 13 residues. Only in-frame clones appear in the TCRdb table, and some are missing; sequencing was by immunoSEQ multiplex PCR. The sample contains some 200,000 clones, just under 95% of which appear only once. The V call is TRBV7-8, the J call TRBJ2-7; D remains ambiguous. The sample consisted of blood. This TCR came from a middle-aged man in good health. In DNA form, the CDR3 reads TGTGCCAGCAGCATCCCCTTTAGCCACGAGCAGTACGTC. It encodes CASSIPFSHEQYV.